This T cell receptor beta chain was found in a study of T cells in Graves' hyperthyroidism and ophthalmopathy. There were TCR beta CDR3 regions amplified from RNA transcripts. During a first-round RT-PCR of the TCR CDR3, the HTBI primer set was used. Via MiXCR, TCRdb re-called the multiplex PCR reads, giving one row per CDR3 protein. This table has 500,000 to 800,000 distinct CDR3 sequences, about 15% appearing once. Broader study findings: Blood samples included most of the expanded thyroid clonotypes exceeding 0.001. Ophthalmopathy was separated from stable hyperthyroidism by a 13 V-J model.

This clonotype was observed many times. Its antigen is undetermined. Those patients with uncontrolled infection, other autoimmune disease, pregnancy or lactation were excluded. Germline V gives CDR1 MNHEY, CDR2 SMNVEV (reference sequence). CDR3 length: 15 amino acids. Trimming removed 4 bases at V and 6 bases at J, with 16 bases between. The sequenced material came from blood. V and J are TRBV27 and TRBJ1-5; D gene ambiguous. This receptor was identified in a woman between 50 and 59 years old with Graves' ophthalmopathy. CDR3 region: CASSSSSPGFQPQHF. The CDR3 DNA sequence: TGTGCCAGCAGTTCGTCCTCCCCGGGCTTTCAGCCCCAGCATTTT.